This passage covers 24 T cell receptor beta chains from one sample sequenced in a study of T cells in Graves' hyperthyroidism and ophthalmopathy. RNA transcripts yielded amplified TCR beta CDR3 regions. HTBI primers were used for first-round RT-PCR of the TCR CDR3. TCRdb analysed the multiplex PCR reads with MiXCR anew, one entry per CDR3 protein. The sample shows hundreds of thousands of distinct CDR3 sequences, roughly 15% of them seen only once. The sequenced sample was blood. The receptors were sampled from a woman aged 45-65 years with Graves' ophthalmopathy.

This clonotype has a handful of counts. This chain joins TRBV5-8 and TRBJ2-5; unclear D gene. Trimming took off 1 base at V and 3 bases at J, with 13 bases between the two ends. Germline V gene data show CDR1 as SGHTS and CDR2 as YDEGEE. The CDR3 covers 15 residues. CDR3 coding DNA: TGTGCCAGCAGCTTGTGGGGTATCAGAGAAGAGACCCAGTACTTC. It encodes CASSLWGIREETQYF.

The V call is TRBV29-1, the J call TRBJ2-1, with 7 bases aligning to TRBD1. Per germline, CDR1 SQVTM and CDR2 ANQGSEA. CDR3 length: 13 residues. The V and J ends lost 7 bases and 5 bases, in that order; junction bases with no gene match: 8. CDR3: CSEKQGQNNEQFF. The DNA of the CDR3 is TGCAGCGAGAAACAGGGGCAGAACAATGAGCAGTTCTTC.

CDR3 residues: CASSLSGQGATPLHF. DNA for the CDR3: TGCGCCAGCAGCTTGTCGGGACAGGGTGCGACACCCCTCCACTTT. This rearrangement joins TRBV5-1 to TRBJ1-6; TRBD1 matches at 9 bases. V was clipped by 1 base and J by 11 bases; unmatched bases: 7. Germline CDR1 and CDR2: SGHRS and YFSETQ. This CDR3 is 15 amino acids long.

This clonotype has ten or more counts. The chain carries TRBV7-2 and TRBJ1-4; D ambiguous. V was shortened by 1 base and J by 8 bases, with 11 bases between the two germline ends. The CDR3 extends over 14 amino acids. CDR1 is SGHTA, CDR2 FQGNSA, per germline. The CDR3 DNA reads as TGTGCCAGCAGCTTAGTTGGCGCTAGCGAAAAACTGTTTTTT. Amino acid sequence: CASSLVGASEKLFF.

In this sample, this clonotype turned up many times. The rearrangement links TRBV28 to TRBJ2-7, with a tentative D call TRBD1 (5 bases). The CDR3 runs to 16 residues. Between the trimmed V and J ends, which lost 5 bases and 0 bases, there was a span of 17 bases. The V gene's germline CDR1 is MDHEN and CDR2 SYDVKM. The CDR3 sequence: CASSGVRTPNSYEQYF. CDR3 bases: TGTGCCAGCAGTGGGGTGAGGACACCGAACTCCTACGAGCAGTACTTC.

There are many counts of this clonotype. This rearrangement joins TRBV18 to TRBJ1-4, with D unclear. V lost 5 bases to trimming and J lost 0 bases, with 10 bases between them. CDR3 length equals 15 residues. Looked up from germline, CDR1 is KGHSH and CDR2 is LQKENI. CDR3 coding DNA: TGTGCCAGCTCAACTCTTCCAGCAACTAATGAAAAACTGTTTTTT. Residues: CASSTLPATNEKLFF.

Worth noting for this clonotype: At one boundary the junction diverges from the germline segment, which might be a read error. CDR3 DNA: TGTGCCAGCAGTGGCCCGGGGACAGTCAATCAACCCCAGCATTTT. Translating it yields CASSGPGTVNQPQHF. The chain is built from TRBV28 and TRBJ1-5; 7 positions match TRBD1. This CDR3 comprises 15 residues. Germline lookup yields CDR1 MDHEN and CDR2 SYDVKM.

In this sample, this clonotype turned up many times. The CDR3 does not end in the conserved phenylalanine or tryptophan, so this is likely a read error. The rearrangement uses TRBV6-2 or TRBV6-3 and TRBJ2-1; D not certain. Germline CDR1 and CDR2: MNHEY and SVGEGT. The ends were cut back, 7 bases at V and 0 bases at J, with 7 bases in the middle. CDR3 length equals 13 residues. Written as DNA, the CDR3 is TGTGCCAGCACGGCTAGCTCCTACAATGAGCAGTTCCTC. It specifies CASTASSYNEQFL.

This clonotype was recorded at least ten times. The chain uses TRBV12-3 or TRBV12-4 and TRBJ2-3, with D perhaps matching TRBD2 (5 bases). The germline V and J ends were trimmed by 3 bases and 0 bases, with 10 bases remaining between them. The CDR3 contains 15 residues. The CDR3 is CASSFAGLSTDTQYF. Written as DNA, the CDR3 is TGTGCCAGCAGTTTTGCGGGCTTGAGCACAGATACGCAGTATTTT.

There are many counts of this clonotype. The genes are TRBV5-1 and TRBJ2-1; D remains ambiguous. CDR1 SGHRS and CDR2 YFSETQ come from the germline V gene. The V and J ends lost 5 bases and 5 bases respectively, with 23 bases between them. This CDR3 has 17 amino acids. CDR3 amino acids: CASRFGTKGIRNNEQFF. For the CDR3, the DNA is TGCGCCAGCAGATTTGGAACCAAGGGAATACGGAACAATGAGCAGTTCTTC.

The rearrangement links TRBV13 to TRBJ1-2, with D possibly matching TRBD1 (6 bases). The CDR3 consists of 16 residues. V dropped 2 bases and J dropped 5 bases, with 18 bases sitting between them. Germline V gene lookup returns CDR1 PRHDT and CDR2 FYEKMQ (reference sequence). This CDR3 reads CASSLKTGQNKYGYTF. In nucleotides, the CDR3 is TGTGCCAGCAGCTTAAAAACCGGACAGAACAAATATGGCTACACCTTC.

This clonotype was recorded at least ten times. The rearrangement uses TRBV19 and TRBJ2-5; 9 positions agree with TRBD2. V lost 4 bases, J lost 2 bases, and 5 bases stayed unmatched. The CDR3 spans 15 residues. The germline gives CDR1 LNHDA, CDR2 SQIVND (reference sequence). Written as DNA, the CDR3 is TGTGCCAGTAGTAGACTAGCGGAGACACAAGAGACCCAGTACTTC. Translation: CASSRLAETQETQYF.

Ten or more counts support this clonotype. The chain is built from TRBV28 and TRBJ2-1; 9 positions agree with TRBD1. Germline V CDR1 and CDR2: MDHEN, SYDVKM. J lost 7 bases, V lost 4 bases, and 8 bases had no gene match. The CDR3 covers 15 residues. The CDR3 sequence is CASSSAGTGSNEQFF. CDR3 nucleotide sequence: TGTGCCAGCAGTTCAGCCGGGACAGGGTCTAATGAGCAGTTCTTC. The entire variable domain, with the rest obtained from reference TRBV28 and TRBJ2-1, is as follows: DVKVTQSSRYLVKRTGEKVFLECVQDMDHENMFWYRQDPGLGLRLIYFSYDVKMKEKGDIPEGYSVSREKKERFSLILESASTNQTSMYLCASSSAGTGSNEQFFGPGTRLTVL.

In its sample, this clonotype was seen a few times. Germline is not matched at one junction end, which may reflect a read error. The rearrangement links TRBV12-3 or TRBV12-4 to TRBJ1-2; possible D gene TRBD1, 5 bases. This CDR3 has 13 amino acids. CDR3 protein: CASSFPRGYSYTF. The CDR3 DNA is TGTGCCAGCAGTTTCCCTCGGGGCTATAGCTACACCTTC.

The sample holds many counts of this clonotype. V is TRBV13 and J is TRBJ2-7; TRBD2 matches at 8 bases. The trim removed 8 bases at V and 7 bases at J, leaving 13 bases unmatched. The CDR3 loop spans 14 amino acids. Germline CDR1 is PRHDT and CDR2 is FYEKMQ (reference sequence). DNA of the CDR3: TGTGCCAGCCAATCCTGGACTAGCCCAGGAGAGCAGTACTTC. This codes for CASQSWTSPGEQYF. The variable domain in full, with the rest retrieved from reference TRBV13 and TRBJ2-7, is AAGVIQSPRHLIKEKRETATLKCYPIPRHDTVYWYQQGPGQDPQFLISFYEKMQSDKGSIPDRFSAQQFSDYHSELNMSSLELGDSALYFCASQSWTSPGEQYFGPGTRLTVT.

The CDR3 sequence: CASCGQNYEQYF. CDR3 nucleotide sequence: TGTGCCAGTTGTGGGCAGAACTACGAGCAGTACTTC. The V gene is TRBV27, the J gene TRBJ2-7; no clear D gene. Germline values: CDR1 MNHEY, CDR2 SMNVEV (reference sequence). V dropped 9 bases and J dropped 3 bases, with 12 bases sitting between them. The CDR3 consists of 12 residues.

The V gene is TRBV7-2, the J gene TRBJ2-3, with TRBD1 matching over 7 bases. V lost 1 base, J lost 2 bases, and 15 bases stayed unmatched. The CDR3 is made up of 19 amino acids. CDR1 SGHTA and CDR2 FQGNSA come from the germline V gene. For the CDR3, the DNA is TGTGCCAGCAGCTTAGGGGGCCAGGGACAGTCCTATTCCACAGATACGCAGTATTTT. Translated, it gives CASSLGGQGQSYSTDTQYF.

Ten or more counts support this clonotype. This rearrangement joins TRBV29-1 to TRBJ2-5; 9 bases align to TRBD1. This CDR3 is built from 16 residues. Per the germline V gene, CDR1 is SQVTM and CDR2 is ANQGSEA. The ends lost 3 bases at V and 0 bases at J; junction bases unmatched: 8. CDR3 bases: TGCAGCGTTGAGCCTAGGACAGGGGTGTACCAAGAGACCCAGTACTTC. Translation: CSVEPRTGVYQETQYF.

The genes are TRBV6-1 and TRBJ1-1, with D possibly being TRBD1 (5 bases). With 2 bases removed from V and 5 bases from J, the gap between germline ends came to 15 bases. Germline V gene sequence: CDR1 MNHNS, CDR2 SASEGT. CDR3 length equals 15 residues. In DNA form, the CDR3 reads TGTGCCAGCAGTGAACTAAGCAGGGCGGCGACTGAAGCTTTCTTT. Translation: CASSELSRAATEAFF.

This chain joins TRBV29-1 and TRBJ2-1, with 7 bases that match TRBD2. V trimming: 6 bases; J trimming: 7 bases; junction bases outside the gene matches: 9. This CDR3 comprises 13 residues. The germline V gene encodes CDR1 SQVTM and CDR2 ANQGSEA. CDR3 DNA: TGCAGCGTGGCGAAGACTAGCAGGAATGAGCAGTTCTTC. Translation: CSVAKTSRNEQFF.

The table lists this clonotype with many counts. V and J are TRBV20-1 and TRBJ1-2, with TRBD1 matching 7 bases. This CDR3 has 15 amino acids. Trimming took 4 bases from V and 5 from J; bases not matched to a gene: 13. Looked up from germline, CDR1 is DFQATT and CDR2 is SNEGSKA (reference sequence). The CDR3 loop reads CSATQTGDPVYGYTF. As DNA, the CDR3 is TGCAGTGCTACTCAAACAGGGGACCCTGTATATGGCTACACCTTC.

There are many counts of this clonotype. The genes are TRBV10-3 and TRBJ2-7, with D possibly TRBD2 on 5 matching bases. There are 14 residues in the CDR3. V gave up 4 bases and J gave up 0 bases, with 10 bases separating them. Germline CDR1 and CDR2: ENHRY and SYGVKD. This CDR3 reads CAISGTVSSYEQYF. CDR3 bases: TGTGCCATCAGTGGGACTGTTAGCTCCTACGAGCAGTACTTC.

Ten or more counts support this clonotype. CDR3 in amino acids: CASSTGANEKLFF. The CDR3, as DNA: TGTGCCAGCAGCACAGGGGCTAATGAAAAACTGTTTTTT. The chain joins TRBV7-3 to TRBJ1-4; 7 nucleotides match TRBD1. After removal of 5 bases from V and 3 bases from J, the junction contained 0 bases not matched to a gene. Germline CDR1 SGHTA, CDR2 FQGTGA. The CDR3 sequence is 13 residues long.

The genes are TRBV29-1 and TRBJ2-7; D possibly corresponds to TRBD1 (5 bases). Germline V gives CDR1 SQVTM, CDR2 ANQGSEA. The CDR3 runs 14 residues. V was clipped by 3 bases and J by 2 bases, with 14 bases between them. CDR3 DNA sequence: TGCAGCGTTGAGGTCTCGTCACAGGCCTACGAGCAGTACTTC. It translates to CSVEVSSQAYEQYF.